The rows below give T cell receptor beta chains drawn from one sample of a study of metastatic and nonmetastatic thyroid tumors. From the PCR reads, TCRdb re-called clones with MiXCR. The repertoire consists of around 19,000 clones, with roughly 16% occurring once and the leading ten covering more than 9%. Sample: tumor tissue. These receptors all stem from a female donor with papillary thyroid cancer or a benign thyroid nodule (not recorded which). Some clones in this sample may be carry-over from other donors' samples. Both conserved end residues are part of each CDR3. Each record gives: D gene, V gene, clone size, J gene, CDR3 DNA, CDR3 protein. The D gene is left open where the match is weak. Part of the rows lack a size; the others show once, few, many or a class for expanded clones.

TRBD1	TRBV7-7	many	TRBJ2-3	TGTGCTAGCAGCCCCGGACAGGGGCGCACAGATACGCAGTATTTT	CASSPGQGRTDTQYF
TRBD2	TRBV19	many	TRBJ2-7	TGTGCCACTCGTGGAGCGGGACCAGGCTCCTACGAGCAGTACTTC	CATRGAGPGSYEQYF
.	TRBV27	many	TRBJ2-7	TGTGCCAGCAGTACCAGGGGGGGCGAGCAGTACTTC	CASSTRGGEQYF
.	TRBV20-1	.	TRBJ2-7	TGCAGTGCCCCGTCCGAGTACCTCTACGAGCAATACTTC	CSAPSEYLYEQYF
.	TRBV7-8	many	TRBJ1-2	TGTGCCAGCAGCCGAGGACCGACTCAAAGGGGCGGCTACACCTTC	CASSRGPTQRGGYTF
.	TRBV2	medium-sized	TRBJ1-1	TGTGCCACCCGGGACGGTCTCATGAACACTGAAGCTTTCTTT	CATRDGLMNTEAFF
TRBD2	TRBV7-2	many	TRBJ2-1	TGTGCCAGCAGCTTTGTGGCGGGAGGGGGCAATGAGCAGTTCTTC	CASSFVAGGGNEQFF
TRBD2	TRBV6-2/TRBV6-3	few	TRBJ2-2	TGTGCCAGCAGTCCTACGGGACTGGCGGGGGGCACGAACACCTGGGAGCTGTTTTTT	CASSPTGLAGGTNTWELFF
.	TRBV10-1	many	TRBJ2-3	TGCGCCAGCAGTTTACAGGGTGTGTCAGATACGCAGTATTTT	CASSLQGVSDTQYF
.	TRBV28	few	TRBJ1-6	TGTGCCAGCAGGCCAGCAGGGAAGGAATCTAATTCAACCCTCCACTTT	CASRPAGKESNSTLHF
TRBD2	TRBV28	many	TRBJ2-1	TGTGCCAGCAGTTTAGTCGCGGGGGGGCCGGGGGATGAGCAGTTCTTC	CASSLVAGGPGDEQFF
TRBD1	TRBV24-1	many	TRBJ2-5	TGTGCCACCAGTGCCCTGAGACAGGGCGGAGAGACCCAGTACTTC	CATSALRQGGETQYF
TRBD1	TRBV6-1	.	TRBJ1-2	TGTGCCAGCAGTCATACAGGGGTTTATGGCTACACCTTC	CASSHTGVYGYTF
TRBD2	TRBV6-1	many	TRBJ2-7	TGTGCCAGCAGTACCGCGGGGGGCCAGTCCTACGAGCAGTACTTC	CASSTAGGQSYEQYF
TRBD1	TRBV6-2/TRBV6-3	few	TRBJ1-1	TGTGCCAGCATTTACTCGCGCCAGGGGGTAATGACTGAAGCTTTCTTT	CASIYSRQGVMTEAFF
.	TRBV6-1	.	TRBJ1-3	TGTGCCAGCAGGAGGGACAACTCTGGAAACACCATATATTTT	CASRRDNSGNTIYF
.	TRBV28	many	TRBJ2-5	TGTGCCAGCAGAGATCGGAAGCATCTCCAAGAGACCCAGTACTTC	CASRDRKHLQETQYF
TRBD1	TRBV7-3	.	TRBJ1-2	TGTGCCAGCAGCTTATTCAAGGAGGGGACAGGTGACGGCGGCTACACCTTC	CASSLFKEGTGDGGYTF
TRBD1	TRBV6-1	many	TRBJ1-5	TGTGCCAGCAGTTTCAGGACAGGCGATCAGCCCCAGCATTTT	CASSFRTGDQPQHF
.	TRBV20-1	many	TRBJ1-1	TGCAGCGGGGAGGGGCAGGGTCGGGGATACCCTGAAGCTTTCTTT	CSGEGQGRGYPEAFF
.	TRBV28	few	TRBJ2-3	TGTGCCAGCAGTCCAATGGACAGTTTTTTCGGTTCAGATACGCAGTACTTT	CASSPMDSFFGSDTQYF
TRBD1	TRBV12-3/TRBV12-4	few	TRBJ2-2	TGTGCCAGCAGGCCGGACAGGGGGCTTGTCGGGGAGCTGTTTTTT	CASRPDRGLVGELFF
.	TRBV15	medium-sized	TRBJ1-1	TGTGCCACCAGCAGGGATCAGATGAACACTGAAGCTTTCTTT	CATSRDQMNTEAFF
TRBD2	TRBV20-1	many	TRBJ2-3	TGCAGTGCTAGAGATCGACTAGCGGGAATCGCGGCAGATACGCAGTATTTT	CSARDRLAGIAADTQYF
.	TRBV5-1	.	TRBJ1-6	TGCGCCAGCAGCTTTGCGATTGGGGGGTCCGGTTCACCCCTCCACTTT	CASSFAIGGSGSPLHF
TRBD1	TRBV3-1	many	TRBJ2-3	TGTGCCAGCAGCCAAGTGGCCAGGGGGCGTAACCATAACACAGATACGCAGTATTTT	CASSQVARGRNHNTDTQYF
.	TRBV5-1	many	TRBJ2-7	TGCGCCAGCAGCCCGGGGGCGTTTCCGTCCTACGAGCAGTACTTC	CASSPGAFPSYEQYF
.	TRBV11-2	many	TRBJ2-2	TGTGCCAGCAGCCTGGGCCGTTCAGCGAGGGCCGGGGAGCTGTTTTTT	CASSLGRSARAGELFF
TRBD2	TRBV18	many	TRBJ2-1	TGTGCCAGCTCACCACCTGGCGGGAGCACTGGTGAGCAGTTCTTC	CASSPPGGSTGEQFF
.	TRBV7-9	many	TRBJ1-1	TGTGCCAGCAGCTTAGAAGGGGGTACTGAAGCTTTCTTT	CASSLEGGTEAFF
TRBD1	TRBV15	.	TRBJ1-1	TGTGCCAACAGCAGAGGGGGACAGGTTGACACTGAAGGTTTCTTT	CANSRGGQVDTEGFF
TRBD2	TRBV5-1	many	TRBJ2-2	TGCGCCAGCAGCTTGGACGGGGGGGCCGACACCGGGGAGCTGTTTTTT	CASSLDGGADTGELFF
TRBD1	TRBV6-2/TRBV6-3	.	TRBJ1-1	TGTGCCAGCAGTGGCGGACAGGGGCGCCGAGCTTTCTTT	CASSGGQGRRAFF
TRBD1	TRBV30	medium-sized	TRBJ2-2	TGTGCCTGGACCCGAGGGGGCAGAACCGGGGAGCTGTTTTTT	CAWTRGGRTGELFF
TRBD1	TRBV14	many	TRBJ2-2	TGTGCCAGCAGCCAAAGGAGAGGGACAGCGAACACCGGGGAGCTGTTTTTT	CASSQRRGTANTGELFF
.	TRBV6-1	medium-sized	TRBJ1-5	TGTGCCAGCAGTCTAGATCAGCCCCAGCATTTT	CASSLDQPQHF
.	TRBV28	medium-sized	TRBJ2-3	TGTGCCAGCAGTTTACGGGGGACTTCAGGCGATACGCAGTATTTT	CASSLRGTSGDTQYF
TRBD2	TRBV7-9	many	TRBJ2-3	TGTGCCAGCAGTTCGGGACTAGCGGGCACAGATACGCAGTATTTT	CASSSGLAGTDTQYF
.	TRBV19	.	TRBJ1-5	TGTGCCAGTAGCTTACTGACTGTGGAGCAGCCCCAGCATTTT	CASSLLTVEQPQHF
.	TRBV11-2	.	TRBJ2-1	TGTGCCAGCAGCCCACCGAGGTGGGTCAATGATCAGTTCTTC	CASSPPRWVNDQFF